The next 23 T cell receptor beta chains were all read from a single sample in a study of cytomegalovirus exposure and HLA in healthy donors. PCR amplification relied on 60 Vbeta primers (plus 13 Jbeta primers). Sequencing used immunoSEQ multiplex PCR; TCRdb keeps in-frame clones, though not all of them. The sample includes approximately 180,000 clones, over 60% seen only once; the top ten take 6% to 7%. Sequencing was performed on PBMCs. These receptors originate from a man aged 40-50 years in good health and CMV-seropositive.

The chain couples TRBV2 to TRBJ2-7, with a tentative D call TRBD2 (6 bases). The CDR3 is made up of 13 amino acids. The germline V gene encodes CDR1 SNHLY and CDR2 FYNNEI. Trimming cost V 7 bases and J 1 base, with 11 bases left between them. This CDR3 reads CASTIGGSYEQYF. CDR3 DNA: TGTGCCAGCACTATTGGGGGGTCCTACGAGCAGTACTTC.

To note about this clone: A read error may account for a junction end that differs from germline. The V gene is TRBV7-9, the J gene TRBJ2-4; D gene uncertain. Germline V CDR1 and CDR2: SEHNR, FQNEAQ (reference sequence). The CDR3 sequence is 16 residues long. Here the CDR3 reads CASSLDISPAKNSQYF. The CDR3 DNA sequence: TGTGCCAGCAGCTTAGACATATCGCCAGCCAAAAACAGTCAGTACTTC. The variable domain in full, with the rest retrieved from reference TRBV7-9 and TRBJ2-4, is DTGVSQNPRHKITKRGQNVTFRCDPISEHNRLYWYRQTLGQGPEFLTYFQNEAQLEKSRLLSDRFSAERPKGSFSTLEIQRTEQGDSAMYLCASSLDISPAKNSQYFGAGTRLSVL.

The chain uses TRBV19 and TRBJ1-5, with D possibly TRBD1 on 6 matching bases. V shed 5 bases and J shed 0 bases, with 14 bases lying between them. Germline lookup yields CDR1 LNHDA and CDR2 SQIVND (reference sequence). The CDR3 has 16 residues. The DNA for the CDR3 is TGTGCCAGTAGTTACAGGGCGGGTTATAGCAATCAGCCCCAGCATTTT. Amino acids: CASSYRAGYSNQPQHF.

CDR3 DNA sequence: TGTGCCAGCAGCGGCCGGGACTGGAACACTGAAGCTTTCTTT. This gives the protein CASSGRDWNTEAFF. V is TRBV5-4 and J is TRBJ1-1; D possibly corresponds to TRBD1 (5 bases). V was trimmed by 4 bases and J by 1 base, leaving 11 bases between them. The CDR3 extends over 14 amino acids. Looked up from germline, CDR1 is SGHNT and CDR2 is YYREEE (reference sequence).

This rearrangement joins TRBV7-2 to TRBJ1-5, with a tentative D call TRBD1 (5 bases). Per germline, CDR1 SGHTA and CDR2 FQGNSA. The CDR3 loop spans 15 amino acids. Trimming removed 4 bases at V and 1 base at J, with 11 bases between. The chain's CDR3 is CASSSTGASNQPQHF. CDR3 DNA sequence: TGTGCCAGCAGCTCTACAGGTGCCAGCAATCAGCCCCAGCATTTT. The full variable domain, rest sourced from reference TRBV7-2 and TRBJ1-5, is GAGVSQSPSNKVTEKGKDVELRCDPISGHTALYWYRQSLGQGLEFLIYFQGNSAPDKSGLPSDRFSAERTGGSVSTLTIQRTQQEDSAVYLCASSSTGASNQPQHFGDGTRLSIL.

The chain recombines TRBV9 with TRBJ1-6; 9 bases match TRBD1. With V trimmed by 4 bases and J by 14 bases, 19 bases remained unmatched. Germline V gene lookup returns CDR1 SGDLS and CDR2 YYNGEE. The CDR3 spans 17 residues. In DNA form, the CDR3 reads TGTGCCAGCAGCTCGGGACAGGGATCCCCTCTAGGTGCGTCCCTCCACTTT. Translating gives CASSSGQGSPLGASLHF.

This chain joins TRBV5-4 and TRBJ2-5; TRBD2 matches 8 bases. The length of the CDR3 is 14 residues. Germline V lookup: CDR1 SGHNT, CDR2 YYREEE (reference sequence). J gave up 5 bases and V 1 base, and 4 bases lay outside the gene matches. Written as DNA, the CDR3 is TGTGCCAGCAGCTTGCCGGCTAGCGGGGAGACCCAGTACTTC. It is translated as CASSLPASGETQYF.

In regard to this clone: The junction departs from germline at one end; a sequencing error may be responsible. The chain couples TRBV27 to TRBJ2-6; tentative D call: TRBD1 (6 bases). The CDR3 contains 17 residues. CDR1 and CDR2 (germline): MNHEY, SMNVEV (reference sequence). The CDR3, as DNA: TGTGCCAGCAGTTCCCACGTTGGGGTAGTGGGGGCCAACGGCCTGACTTTC. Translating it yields CASSSHVGVVGANGLTF.

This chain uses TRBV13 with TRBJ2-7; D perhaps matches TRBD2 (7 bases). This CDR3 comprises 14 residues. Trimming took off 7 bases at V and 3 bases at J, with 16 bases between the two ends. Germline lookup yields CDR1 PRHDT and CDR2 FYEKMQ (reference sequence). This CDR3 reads CASTTRGAYYEQYF. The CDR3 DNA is TGTGCCAGCACCACCCGGGGGGCGTACTACGAGCAGTACTTC.

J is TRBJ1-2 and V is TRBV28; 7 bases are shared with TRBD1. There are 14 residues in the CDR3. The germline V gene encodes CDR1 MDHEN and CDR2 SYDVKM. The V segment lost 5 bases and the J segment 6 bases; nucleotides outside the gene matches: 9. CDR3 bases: TGTGCCAGCAGTGTGGGGACAGAACCAAATGGCTACACCTTC. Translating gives CASSVGTEPNGYTF.

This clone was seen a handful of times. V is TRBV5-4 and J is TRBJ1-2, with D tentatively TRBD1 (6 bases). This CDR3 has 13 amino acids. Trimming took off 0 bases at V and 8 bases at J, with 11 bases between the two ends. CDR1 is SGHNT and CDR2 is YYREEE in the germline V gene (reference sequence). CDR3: CASSLATGKGYTF. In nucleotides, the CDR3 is TGTGCCAGCAGCTTGGCTACAGGGAAGGGCTACACCTTC.

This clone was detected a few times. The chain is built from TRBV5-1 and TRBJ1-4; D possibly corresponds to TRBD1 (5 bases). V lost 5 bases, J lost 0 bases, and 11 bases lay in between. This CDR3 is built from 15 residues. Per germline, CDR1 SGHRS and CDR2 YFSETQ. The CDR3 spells CASRGQTATNEKLFF. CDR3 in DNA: TGCGCCAGCAGAGGACAAACAGCAACTAATGAAAAACTGTTTTTT.

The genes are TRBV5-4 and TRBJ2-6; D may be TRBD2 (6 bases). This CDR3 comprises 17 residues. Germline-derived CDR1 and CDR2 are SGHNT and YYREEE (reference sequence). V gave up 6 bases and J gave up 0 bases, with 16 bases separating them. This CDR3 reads CASNEPGLNSGANVLTF. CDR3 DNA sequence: TGTGCCAGCAACGAACCGGGACTGAACTCTGGGGCCAACGTCCTGACTTTC.

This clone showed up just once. CDR3 sequence (DNA): TGCGCCAGCAGCTTGACGGCGGGAGGGGCCTACAATGAGCAGTTCTTC. Its translation is CASSLTAGGAYNEQFF. The rearrangement links TRBV5-1 to TRBJ2-1; 9 positions match TRBD2. Germline-derived CDR1 and CDR2 are SGHRS and YFSETQ. CDR3 length: 16 amino acids. J lost 2 bases, V lost 1 base, and 4 bases had no gene match.

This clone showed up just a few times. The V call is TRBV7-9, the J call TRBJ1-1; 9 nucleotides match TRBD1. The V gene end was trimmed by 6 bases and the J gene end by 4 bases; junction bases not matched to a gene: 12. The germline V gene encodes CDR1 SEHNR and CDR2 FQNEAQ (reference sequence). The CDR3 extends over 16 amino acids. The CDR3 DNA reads TGTGCCAGCAGTTCCTACGGGACAGGGTTGAGCACTGAAGCTTTCTTT. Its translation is CASSSYGTGLSTEAFF. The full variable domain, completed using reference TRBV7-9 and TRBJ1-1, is DTGVSQNPRHKITKRGQNVTFRCDPISEHNRLYWYRQTLGQGPEFLTYFQNEAQLEKSRLLSDRFSAERPKGSFSTLEIQRTEQGDSAMYLCASSSYGTGLSTEAFFGQGTRLTVV.

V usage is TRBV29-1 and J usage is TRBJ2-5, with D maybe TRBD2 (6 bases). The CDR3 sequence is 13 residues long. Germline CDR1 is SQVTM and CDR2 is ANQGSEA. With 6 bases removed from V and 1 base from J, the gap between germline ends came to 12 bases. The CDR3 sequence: CSVLAPGQETQYF. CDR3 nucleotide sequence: TGCAGCGTACTAGCCCCCGGCCAAGAGACCCAGTACTTC. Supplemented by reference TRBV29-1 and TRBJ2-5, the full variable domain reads SAVISQKPSRDICQRGTSLTIQCQVDSQVTMMFWYRQQPGQSLTLIATANQGSEATYESGFVIDKFPISRPNLTFSTLTVSNMSPEDSSIYLCSVLAPGQETQYFGPGTRLLVL.

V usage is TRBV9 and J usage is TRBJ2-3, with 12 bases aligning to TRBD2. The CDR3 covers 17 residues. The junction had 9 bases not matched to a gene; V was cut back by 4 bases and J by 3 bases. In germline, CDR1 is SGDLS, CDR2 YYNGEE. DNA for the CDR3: TGTGCCAGCAGCCCTCGACTAGCGGGAGTACGTACAGATACGCAGTATTTT. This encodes CASSPRLAGVRTDTQYF.

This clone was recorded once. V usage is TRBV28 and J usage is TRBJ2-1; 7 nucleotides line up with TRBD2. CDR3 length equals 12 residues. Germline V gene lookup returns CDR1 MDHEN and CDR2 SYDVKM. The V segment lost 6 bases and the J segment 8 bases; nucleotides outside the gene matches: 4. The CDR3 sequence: CASSQGRDEQFF. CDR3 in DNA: TGTGCCAGCAGCCAAGGGAGGGATGAGCAGTTCTTC.

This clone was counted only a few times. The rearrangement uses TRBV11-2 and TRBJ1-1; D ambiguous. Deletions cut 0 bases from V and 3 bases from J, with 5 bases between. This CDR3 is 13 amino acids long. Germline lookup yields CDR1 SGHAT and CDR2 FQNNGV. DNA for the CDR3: TGTGCCAGCAGCTTAGACACTTACACTGAAGCTTTCTTT. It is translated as CASSLDTYTEAFF.

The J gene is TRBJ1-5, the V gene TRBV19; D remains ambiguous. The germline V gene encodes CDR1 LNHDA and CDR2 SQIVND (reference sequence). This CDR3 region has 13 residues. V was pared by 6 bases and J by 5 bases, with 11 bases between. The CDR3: CASSPGMDQPQHF. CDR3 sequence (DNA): TGTGCCAGTAGCCCCGGGATGGATCAGCCCCAGCATTTT. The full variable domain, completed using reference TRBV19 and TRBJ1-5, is DGGITQSPKYLFRKEGQNVTLSCEQNLNHDAMYWYRQDPGQGLRLIYYSQIVNDFQKGDIAEGYSVSREKKESFPLTVTSAQKNPTAFYLCASSPGMDQPQHFGDGTRLSIL.

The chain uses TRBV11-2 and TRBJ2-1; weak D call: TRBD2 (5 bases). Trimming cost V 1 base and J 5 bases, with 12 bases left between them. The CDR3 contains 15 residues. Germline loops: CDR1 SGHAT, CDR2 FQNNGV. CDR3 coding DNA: TGTGCCAGCAGCTTAGGTTCCCTAGCTCACAATGAGCAGTTCTTC. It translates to CASSLGSLAHNEQFF.

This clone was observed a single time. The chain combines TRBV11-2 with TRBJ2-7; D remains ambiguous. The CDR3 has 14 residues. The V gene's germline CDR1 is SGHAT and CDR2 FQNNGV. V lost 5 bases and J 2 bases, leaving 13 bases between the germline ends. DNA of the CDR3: TGTGCCAGCAGCGACTCTGCCGGCGCCTACGAGCAGTACTTC. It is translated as CASSDSAGAYEQYF. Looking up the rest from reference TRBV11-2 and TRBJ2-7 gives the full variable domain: EAGVAQSPRYKIIEKRQSVAFWCNPISGHATLYWYQQILGQGPKLLIQFQNNGVVDDSQLPKDRFSAERLKGVDSTLKIQPAKLEDSAVYLCASSDSAGAYEQYFGPGTRLTVT.

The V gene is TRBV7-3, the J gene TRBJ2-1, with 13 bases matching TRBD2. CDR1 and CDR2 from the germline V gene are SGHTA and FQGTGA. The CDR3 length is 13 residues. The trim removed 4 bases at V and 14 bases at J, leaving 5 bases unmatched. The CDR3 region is CASSSGTSGNKFF. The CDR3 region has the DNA TGTGCCAGCAGCTCCGGGACTAGCGGGAATAAGTTCTTC. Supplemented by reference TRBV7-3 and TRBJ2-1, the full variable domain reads GAGVSQTPSNKVTEKGKYVELRCDPISGHTALYWYRQSLGQGPEFLIYFQGTGAADDSGLPNDRFFAVRPEGSVSTLKIQRTERGDSAVYLCASSSGTSGNKFFGPGTRLTVL.